Following are 5 T cell receptor beta chains from one sample sequenced in a study of T cell changes during pregnancy in multiple sclerosis. Assay: immunoSEQ multiplex PCR; the TCRdb copy retains only in-frame clones and omits some. The sample has about 70,000 clones; around 94% are singletons. The material was peripheral blood, obtained in the third trimester of pregnancy. The receptor set was obtained from a female donor with multiple sclerosis, enrolled in a pregnancy study.

This chain connects TRBV6-6 to TRBJ1-1, with D possibly matching TRBD1 (6 bases). Trimming stripped 6 bases from V and 1 base from J, with 15 bases between. The CDR3 sequence is 15 residues long. Germline assignment: CDR1 MNHNY and CDR2 SVGAGI (reference sequence). The chain's CDR3 is CASRPRTATNTEAFF. CDR3 DNA: TGTGCCAGCAGGCCCCGGACAGCAACGAACACTGAAGCTTTCTTT.

This chain uses TRBV7-9 with TRBJ2-2, with no clear D. The CDR3 has 15 amino acids. The V end lost 4 bases, the J end lost 3 bases, and 12 bases lay between the germline ends. Germline CDR1 SEHNR, CDR2 FQNEAQ (reference sequence). The CDR3 region has the DNA TGTGCCAGCAGCTCCTCCAAGAGCCACACCGGGGAGCTGTTTTTT. Its translation: CASSSSKSHTGELFF.

A few counts support this clone. The CDR3 sequence: CASSQRDRPTYGYTF. CDR3 sequence (DNA): TGTGCCAGCAGCCAGAGGGACAGGCCCACGTATGGCTACACCTTC. This rearrangement joins TRBV14 to TRBJ1-2; the match to TRBD1 covers 8 bases. V lost 3 bases, J lost 5 bases, and 8 bases stayed unmatched. Germline V gene lookup returns CDR1 SGHDN and CDR2 FVKESK. The CDR3 covers 15 residues.

The CDR3 coding sequence is TGTGCCAGCAGCTTAGACGGGAGGGCGGCTTTCTTT. This codes for CASSLDGRAAFF. The V gene is TRBV7-9, the J gene TRBJ1-1; D gene uncertain. V lost 1 base and J lost 11, with 11 bases in between. Per germline, CDR1 SEHNR and CDR2 FQNEAQ (reference sequence). The CDR3 length is 12 residues.

This clone was counted a single time. DNA of the CDR3: TGTGCCAGCAGCCAGCGGGTTGGGGCTCGGAATTCACCCCTCCACTTT. Translation: CASSQRVGARNSPLHF. The chain carries TRBV7-2 and TRBJ1-6; D might be TRBD1 (5 bases). V was clipped by 5 bases and J by 7 bases, with 18 bases between them. CDR1 and CDR2 from the germline V gene are SGHTA and FQGNSA. The CDR3 consists of 16 residues.